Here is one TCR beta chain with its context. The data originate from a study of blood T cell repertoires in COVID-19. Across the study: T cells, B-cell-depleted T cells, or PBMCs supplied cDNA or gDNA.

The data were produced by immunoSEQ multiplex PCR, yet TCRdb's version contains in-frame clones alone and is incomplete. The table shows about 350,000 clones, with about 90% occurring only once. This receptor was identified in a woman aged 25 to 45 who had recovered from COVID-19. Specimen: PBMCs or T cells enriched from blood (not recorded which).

CDR3 sequence reads: CASSLIQGYGYTF. CDR3 DNA sequence: TGTGCCAGCAGCTTAATCCAGGGGTATGGCTACACCTTC. The J gene is TRBJ1-2, the V gene TRBV7-2, with D possibly matching TRBD1 (6 bases). This CDR3 region has 13 residues. Germline-derived CDR1 and CDR2 are SGHTA and FQGNSA. V dropped 2 bases and J dropped 5 bases, with 9 bases sitting between them.